This T cell receptor beta chain was sequenced for a study of blood T cells in healthy people across ages. Whole-study results and caveats: More naive CD4+ cells and higher diversity marked long-lived donors relative to aged donors.

The CDR3 length is 13 residues. Per germline, CDR1 DFQATT and CDR2 SNEGSKA (reference sequence). V lost 1 base to trimming and J lost 3 bases, with 10 bases between them. A J-beta primer mix and a sample-barcoded 5' primer were used in a second PCR of roughly 7 to 12 cycles. TCRdb re-called the 5' RACE reads with MiXCR, one entry per CDR3 protein. The profile shows over a million distinct CDR3 sequences, under 55% of them singletons. Isolated per sample were at least 6 million PBMCs. There are a few counts of this clonotype. The target antigen is unknown. Sequencing input: blood. This receptor was taken from a woman aged 60 to 75 in good health. This chain uses TRBV20-1 with TRBJ2-7; D call uncertain. The CDR3 region has the DNA TGCAGTGCTAGAGGCGTGGGATACTACGAGCAGTACTTC. As protein: CSARGVGYYEQYF.